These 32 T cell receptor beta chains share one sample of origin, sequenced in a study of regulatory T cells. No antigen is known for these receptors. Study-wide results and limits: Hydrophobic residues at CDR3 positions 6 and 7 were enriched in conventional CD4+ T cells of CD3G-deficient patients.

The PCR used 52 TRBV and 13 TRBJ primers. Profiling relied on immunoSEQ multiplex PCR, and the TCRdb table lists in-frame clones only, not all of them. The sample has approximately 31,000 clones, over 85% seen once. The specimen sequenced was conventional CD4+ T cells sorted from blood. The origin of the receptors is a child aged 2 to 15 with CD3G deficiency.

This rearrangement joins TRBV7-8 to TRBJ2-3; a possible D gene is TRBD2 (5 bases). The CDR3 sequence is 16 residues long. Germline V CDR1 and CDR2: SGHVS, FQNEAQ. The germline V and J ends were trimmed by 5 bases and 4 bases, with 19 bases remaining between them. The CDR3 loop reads CASSVRVSGGADTQYF. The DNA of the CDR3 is TGTGCCAGCAGCGTCCGAGTAAGTGGAGGCGCAGATACGCAGTATTTT. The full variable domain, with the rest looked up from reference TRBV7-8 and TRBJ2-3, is GAGVSQSPRYKVAKRGQDVALRCDPISGHVSLFWYQQALGQGPEFLTYFQNEAQLDKSGLPSDRFFAERPEGSVSTLKIQRTQQEDSAVYLCASSVRVSGGADTQYFGPGTRLTVL.

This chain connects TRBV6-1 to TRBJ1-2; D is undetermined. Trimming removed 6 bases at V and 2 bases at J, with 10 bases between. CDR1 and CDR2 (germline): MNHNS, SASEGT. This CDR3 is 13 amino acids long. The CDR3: CASSRVPNYGYTF. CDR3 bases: TGTGCCAGCAGCCGCGTCCCCAACTATGGCTACACCTTC.

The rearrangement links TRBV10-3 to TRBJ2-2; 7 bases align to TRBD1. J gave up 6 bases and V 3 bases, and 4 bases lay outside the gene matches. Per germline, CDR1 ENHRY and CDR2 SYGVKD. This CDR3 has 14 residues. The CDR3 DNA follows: TGTGCCATCAGTGAAATTGGACAGGCCGGGGAGCTGTTTTTT. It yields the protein CAISEIGQAGELFF.

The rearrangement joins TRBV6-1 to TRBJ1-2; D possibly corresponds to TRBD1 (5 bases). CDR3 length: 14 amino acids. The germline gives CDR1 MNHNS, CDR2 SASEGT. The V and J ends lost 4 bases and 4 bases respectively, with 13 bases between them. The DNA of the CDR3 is TGTGCCAGCAGTGCCCGGGGGGTTTCCTATGGCTACACCTTC. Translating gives CASSARGVSYGYTF.

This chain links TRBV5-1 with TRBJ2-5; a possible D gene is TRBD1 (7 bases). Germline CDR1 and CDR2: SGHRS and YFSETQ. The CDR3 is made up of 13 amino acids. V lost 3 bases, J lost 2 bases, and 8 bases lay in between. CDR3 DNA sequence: TGCGCCAGCAGCTCAGGGGGGCAAGAGACCCAGTACTTC. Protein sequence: CASSSGGQETQYF.

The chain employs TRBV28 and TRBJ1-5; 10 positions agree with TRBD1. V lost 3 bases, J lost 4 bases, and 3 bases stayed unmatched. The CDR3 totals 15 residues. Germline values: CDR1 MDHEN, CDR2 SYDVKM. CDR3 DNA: TGTGCCAGCAGTTTGAGGACAGGGGGAAATCAGCCCCAGCATTTT. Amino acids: CASSLRTGGNQPQHF. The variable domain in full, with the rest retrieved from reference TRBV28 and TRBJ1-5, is DVKVTQSSRYLVKRTGEKVFLECVQDMDHENMFWYRQDPGLGLRLIYFSYDVKMKEKGDIPEGYSVSREKKERFSLILESASTNQTSMYLCASSLRTGGNQPQHFGDGTRLSIL.

CDR3 in DNA: TGTGCCAGCATCCAGGGACTAGCGGCGACAGATACGCAGTATTTT. Its protein is CASIQGLAATDTQYF. The chain is built from TRBV6-1 and TRBJ2-3; 11 bases are a match to TRBD2. The CDR3 length is 15 residues. CDR1 and CDR2 (germline): MNHNS, SASEGT. J lost 3 bases, V lost 7 bases, and 6 bases had no gene match.

CDR3 coding DNA: TGTGCCAGCAGCCCATCTAGCGGGAGAGGTACCGGGGAGCTGTTTTTT. Translated, it gives CASSPSSGRGTGELFF. The chain recombines TRBV11-2 with TRBJ2-2; TRBD2 agrees at 10 bases. The germline CDR1 and CDR2 sequences are SGHAT and FQNNGV. The CDR3 is 16 amino acids. V shed 5 bases and J 5 bases; nucleotides not matched to a gene: 8.

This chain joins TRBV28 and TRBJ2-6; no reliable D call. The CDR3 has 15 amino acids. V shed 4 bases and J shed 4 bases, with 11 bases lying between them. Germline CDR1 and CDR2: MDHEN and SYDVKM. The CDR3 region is CASSSLLRGANVLTF. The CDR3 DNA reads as TGTGCCAGCAGTTCCCTCCTGAGAGGGGCCAACGTCCTGACTTTC. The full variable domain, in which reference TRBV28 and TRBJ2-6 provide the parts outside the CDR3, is DVKVTQSSRYLVKRTGEKVFLECVQDMDHENMFWYRQDPGLGLRLIYFSYDVKMKEKGDIPEGYSVSREKKERFSLILESASTNQTSMYLCASSSLLRGANVLTFGAGSRLTVL.

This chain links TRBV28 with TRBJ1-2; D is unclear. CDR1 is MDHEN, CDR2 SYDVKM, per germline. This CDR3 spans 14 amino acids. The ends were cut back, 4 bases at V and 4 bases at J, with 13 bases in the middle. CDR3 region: CASSSNSGFYGYTF. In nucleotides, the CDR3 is TGTGCCAGCAGTTCCAATTCGGGGTTCTATGGCTACACCTTC.

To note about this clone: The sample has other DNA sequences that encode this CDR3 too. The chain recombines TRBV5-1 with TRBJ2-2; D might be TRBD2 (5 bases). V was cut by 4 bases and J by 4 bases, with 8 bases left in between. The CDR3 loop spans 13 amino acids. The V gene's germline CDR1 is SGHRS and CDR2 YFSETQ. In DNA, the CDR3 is TGCGCCAGCAGCCTAGGAGGCACCGGGGAGCTGTTTTTT. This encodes CASSLGGTGELFF.

DNA for the CDR3: TGTGCCAGCAGTGCCCAAACCTCAGGGGCCTACGAGCAGTACTTC. It yields the protein CASSAQTSGAYEQYF. This chain joins TRBV28 and TRBJ2-7; tentatively, D is TRBD1 (6 bases). Trimming took off 5 bases at V and 2 bases at J, with 16 bases between the two ends. CDR3 size: 15 residues. Germline-derived CDR1 and CDR2 are MDHEN and SYDVKM. The full variable domain, its missing parts supplied by reference TRBV28 and TRBJ2-7, is DVKVTQSSRYLVKRTGEKVFLECVQDMDHENMFWYRQDPGLGLRLIYFSYDVKMKEKGDIPEGYSVSREKKERFSLILESASTNQTSMYLCASSAQTSGAYEQYFGPGTRLTVT.

The CDR3 loop is CASSDMDRGYEQYF. The DNA of the CDR3 is TGTGCCAGCAGCGACATGGACAGGGGCTACGAGCAGTACTTC. The chain couples TRBV6-1 to TRBJ2-7; 9 bases agree with TRBD1. Germline trimming cut 6 bases from V and 3 bases from J; bases unmatched to any gene: 6. CDR3 length: 14 residues. Germline V CDR1 and CDR2: MNHNS, SASEGT.

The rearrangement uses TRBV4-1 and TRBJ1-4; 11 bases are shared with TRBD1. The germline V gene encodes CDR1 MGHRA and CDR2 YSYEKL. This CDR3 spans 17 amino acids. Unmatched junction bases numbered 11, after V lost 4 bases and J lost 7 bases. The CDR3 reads CASSRKGTGTGGEKLFF. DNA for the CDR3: TGCGCCAGCAGCCGAAAGGGGACCGGGACAGGGGGTGAAAAACTGTTTTTT.

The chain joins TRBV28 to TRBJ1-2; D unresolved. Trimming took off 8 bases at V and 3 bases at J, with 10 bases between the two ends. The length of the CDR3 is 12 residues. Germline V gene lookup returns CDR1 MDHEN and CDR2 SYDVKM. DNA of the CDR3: TGTGCCAGCGGGAGGGCTGACTATGGCTACACCTTC. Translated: CASGRADYGYTF.

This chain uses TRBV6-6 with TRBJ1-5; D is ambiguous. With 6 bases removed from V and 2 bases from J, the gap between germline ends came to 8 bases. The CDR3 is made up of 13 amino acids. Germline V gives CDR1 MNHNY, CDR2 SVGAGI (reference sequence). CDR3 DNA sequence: TGTGCCAGCAGGGGTTCGGGCAATCAGCCCCAGCATTTT. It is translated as CASRGSGNQPQHF.

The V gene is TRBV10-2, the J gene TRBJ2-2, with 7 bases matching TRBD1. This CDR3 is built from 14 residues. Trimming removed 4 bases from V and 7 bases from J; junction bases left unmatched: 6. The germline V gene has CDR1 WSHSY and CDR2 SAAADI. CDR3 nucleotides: TGCGCCAGCAGTGCCCGACAGGGTAGCGGGGAGCTGTTTTTT. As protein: CASSARQGSGELFF.

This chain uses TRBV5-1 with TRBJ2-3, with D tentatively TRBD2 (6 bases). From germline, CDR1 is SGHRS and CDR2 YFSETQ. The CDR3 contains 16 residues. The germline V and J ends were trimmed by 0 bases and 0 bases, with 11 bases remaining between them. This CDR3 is CASSLGNSGSTDTQYF. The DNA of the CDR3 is TGCGCCAGCAGCTTGGGTAATAGCGGAAGCACAGATACGCAGTATTTT.

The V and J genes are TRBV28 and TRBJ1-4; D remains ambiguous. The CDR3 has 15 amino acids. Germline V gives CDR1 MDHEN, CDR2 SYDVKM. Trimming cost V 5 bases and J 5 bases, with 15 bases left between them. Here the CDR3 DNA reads TGTGCCAGCAGTACCGCCGGGATCCAAAATGAAAAACTGTTTTTT. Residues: CASSTAGIQNEKLFF.

CDR3 protein: CASSLGPGLSSYNEQFF. The CDR3 DNA reads TGTGCCAGCAGCTTAGGTCCGGGACTAAGTTCTTACAATGAGCAGTTCTTC. The genes are TRBV7-8 and TRBJ2-1, with TRBD2 matching 7 bases. V trimming: 1 base; J trimming: 4 bases; junction bases outside the gene matches: 10. Germline values: CDR1 SGHVS, CDR2 FQNEAQ. The CDR3 totals 17 residues. Full variable domain (outside the CDR3, taken from reference TRBV7-8 and TRBJ2-1): GAGVSQSPRYKVAKRGQDVALRCDPISGHVSLFWYQQALGQGPEFLTYFQNEAQLDKSGLPSDRFFAERPEGSVSTLKIQRTQQEDSAVYLCASSLGPGLSSYNEQFFGPGTRLTVL.

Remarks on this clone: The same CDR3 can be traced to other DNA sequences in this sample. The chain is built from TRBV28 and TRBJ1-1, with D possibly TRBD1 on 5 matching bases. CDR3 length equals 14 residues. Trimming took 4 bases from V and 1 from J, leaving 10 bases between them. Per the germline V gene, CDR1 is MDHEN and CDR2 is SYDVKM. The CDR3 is CASSSPGRNTEAFF. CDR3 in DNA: TGTGCCAGCAGTTCTCCAGGGCGGAACACTGAAGCTTTCTTT.

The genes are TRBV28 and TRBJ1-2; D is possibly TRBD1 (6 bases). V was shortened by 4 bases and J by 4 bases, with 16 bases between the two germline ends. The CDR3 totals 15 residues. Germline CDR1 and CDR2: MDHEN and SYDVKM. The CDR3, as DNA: TGTGCCAGCAGTTCGACCGGCGGGGGGCCCTATGGCTACACCTTC. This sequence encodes CASSSTGGGPYGYTF.

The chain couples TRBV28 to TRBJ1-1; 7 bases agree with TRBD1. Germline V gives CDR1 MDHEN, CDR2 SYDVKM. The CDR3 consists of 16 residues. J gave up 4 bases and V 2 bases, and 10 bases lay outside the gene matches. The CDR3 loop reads CASSLRGRGWGTEAFF. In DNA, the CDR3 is TGTGCCAGCAGTTTAAGGGGCAGGGGGTGGGGCACTGAAGCTTTCTTT.

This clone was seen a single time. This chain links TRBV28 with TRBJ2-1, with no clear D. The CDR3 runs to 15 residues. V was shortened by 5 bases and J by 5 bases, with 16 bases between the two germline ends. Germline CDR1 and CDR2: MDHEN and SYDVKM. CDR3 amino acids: CASSRPYQTDNEQFF. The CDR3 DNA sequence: TGTGCCAGCAGTCGTCCCTACCAAACCGACAATGAGCAGTTCTTC.

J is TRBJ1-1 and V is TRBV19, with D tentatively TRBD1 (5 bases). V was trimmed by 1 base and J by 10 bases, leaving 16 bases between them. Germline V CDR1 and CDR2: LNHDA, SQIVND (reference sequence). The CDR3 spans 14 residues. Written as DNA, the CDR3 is TGTGCCAGTAGTATAGGAAACCAGGGAGGGCCAGCTTTCTTT. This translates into CASSIGNQGGPAFF. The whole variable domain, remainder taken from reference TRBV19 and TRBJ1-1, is DGGITQSPKYLFRKEGQNVTLSCEQNLNHDAMYWYRQDPGQGLRLIYYSQIVNDFQKGDIAEGYSVSREKKESFPLTVTSAQKNPTAFYLCASSIGNQGGPAFFGQGTRLTVV.

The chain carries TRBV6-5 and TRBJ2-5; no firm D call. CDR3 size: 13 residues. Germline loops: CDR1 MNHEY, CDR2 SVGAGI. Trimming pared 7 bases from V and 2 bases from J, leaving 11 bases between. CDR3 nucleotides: TGTGCCAGCATGAAGCTCCGGCAAGAGACCCAGTACTTC. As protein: CASMKLRQETQYF.

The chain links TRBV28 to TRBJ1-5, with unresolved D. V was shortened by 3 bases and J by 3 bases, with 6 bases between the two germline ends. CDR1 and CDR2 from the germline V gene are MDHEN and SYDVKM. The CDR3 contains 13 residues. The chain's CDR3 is CASSFPLNQPQHF. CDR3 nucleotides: TGTGCCAGCAGTTTTCCTCTCAATCAGCCCCAGCATTTT.

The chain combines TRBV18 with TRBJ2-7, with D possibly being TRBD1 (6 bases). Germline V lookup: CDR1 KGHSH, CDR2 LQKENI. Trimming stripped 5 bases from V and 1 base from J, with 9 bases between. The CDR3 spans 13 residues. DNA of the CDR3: TGTGCCAGCTCATCCGACAGGTCCTACGAGCAGTACTTC. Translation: CASSSDRSYEQYF.

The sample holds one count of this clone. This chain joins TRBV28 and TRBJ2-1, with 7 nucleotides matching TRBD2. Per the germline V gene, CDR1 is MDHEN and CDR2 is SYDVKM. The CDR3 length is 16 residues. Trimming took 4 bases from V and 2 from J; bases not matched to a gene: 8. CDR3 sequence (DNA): TGTGCCAGCAGTTCACATACGGCGGGGGCCTACAATGAGCAGTTCTTC. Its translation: CASSSHTAGAYNEQFF.

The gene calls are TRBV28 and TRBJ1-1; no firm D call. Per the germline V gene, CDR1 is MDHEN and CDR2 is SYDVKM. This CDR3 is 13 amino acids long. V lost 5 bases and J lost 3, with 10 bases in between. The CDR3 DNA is TGTGCCAGCAGTGGGTTTTCGTACACTGAAGCTTTCTTT. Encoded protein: CASSGFSYTEAFF.

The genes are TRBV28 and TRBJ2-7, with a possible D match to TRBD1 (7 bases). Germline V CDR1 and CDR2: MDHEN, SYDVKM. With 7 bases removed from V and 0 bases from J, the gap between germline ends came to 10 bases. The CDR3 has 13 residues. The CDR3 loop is CASNQGGSYEQYF. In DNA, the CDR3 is TGTGCCAGCAATCAGGGGGGCTCCTACGAGCAGTACTTC.

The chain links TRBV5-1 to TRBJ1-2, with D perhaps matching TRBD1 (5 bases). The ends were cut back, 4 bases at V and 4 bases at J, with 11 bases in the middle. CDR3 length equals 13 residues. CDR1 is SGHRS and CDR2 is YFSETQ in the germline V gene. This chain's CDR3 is CASSPDSSYGYTF. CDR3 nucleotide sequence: TGCGCCAGCAGCCCTGACAGTTCCTATGGCTACACCTTC.